One and the same sample provided the 17 T cell receptor beta chains below, sequenced in a study of CD8 T cells in ankylosing spondylitis. TCRdb analysed the 5' RACE reads with MiXCR anew, one entry per CDR3 protein. The sample records about 240,000 distinct CDR3 sequences, approximately 9% being singletons. The sample consisted of blood, either unsorted or a sorted T cell fraction (not recorded which). Receptors were obtained from a male donor with ankylosing spondylitis or in good health (not recorded which).

The genes are TRBV18 and TRBJ1-1, with D possibly being TRBD1 (5 bases). The CDR3 sequence is 18 residues long. The V and J ends lost 2 bases and 0 bases respectively, with 19 bases between them. The germline V gene has CDR1 KGHSH and CDR2 LQKENI. In DNA, the CDR3 is TGTGCCAGCTCACCATCCACGACAGTGGGATCTATGAACACTGAAGCTTTCTTT. It yields the protein CASSPSTTVGSMNTEAFF. The complete variable domain, with remaining parts taken from reference TRBV18 and TRBJ1-1, reads NAGVMQNPRHLVRRRGQEARLRCSPMKGHSHVYWYRQLPEEGLKFMVYLQKENIIDESGMPKERFSAEFPKEGPSILRIQQVVRGDSAAYFCASSPSTTVGSMNTEAFFGQGTRLTVV.

This clonotype was seen ten or more times. V is TRBV29-1 and J is TRBJ2-7; TRBD2 might be the D (6 bases). V was clipped by 4 bases and J by 4 bases, with 14 bases between them. This CDR3 region has 13 residues. The germline V gene has CDR1 SQVTM and CDR2 ANQGSEA. The CDR3 sequence: CSVGGGKEYEQYF. In DNA, the CDR3 is TGCAGCGTTGGTGGAGGGAAGGAGTACGAGCAGTACTTC.

At least ten counts were recorded for this clonotype. V and J are TRBV9 and TRBJ1-2; TRBD1 is a possible D gene (5 bases). CDR1 and CDR2 from the germline V gene are SGDLS and YYNGEE. The germline V and J ends were trimmed by 4 bases and 5 bases, with 12 bases remaining between them. The CDR3 spans 13 residues. The CDR3 region is CASSRDGPYGYTF. DNA for the CDR3: TGTGCCAGCAGCCGGGACGGTCCATATGGCTACACCTTC.

In this sample, this clonotype turned up many times. This chain joins TRBV7-9 and TRBJ1-1, with 7 positions matching TRBD1. Germline assignment: CDR1 SEHNR and CDR2 FQNEAQ (reference sequence). V was clipped by 5 bases and J by 1 base; unmatched bases: 10. CDR3 length: 16 residues. Here the CDR3 reads CASSRRRDRQNTEAFF. The CDR3 DNA reads TGTGCCAGCAGCCGTCGCCGGGACAGACAGAACACTGAAGCTTTCTTT.

This clonotype was observed at least ten times. This chain connects TRBV9 to TRBJ2-3; perhaps TRBD1 as D (6 bases). V lost 4 bases, J lost 4 bases, and 13 bases lay in between. CDR1 is SGDLS, CDR2 YYNGEE, per germline. CDR3 size: 14 residues. CDR3 region: CASSSRTDADTQYF. The DNA of the CDR3 is TGTGCCAGCAGCTCCCGGACAGATGCAGATACGCAGTATTTT. Complete variable domain (other parts from reference TRBV9 and TRBJ2-3): DSGVTQTPKHLITATGQRVTLRCSPRSGDLSVYWYQQSLDQGLQFLIQYYNGEERAKGNILERFSAQQFPDLHSELNLSSLELGDSALYFCASSSRTDADTQYFGPGTRLTVL.

This clonotype was seen many times. The gene calls are TRBV5-1 and TRBJ1-4; no definite D call. Germline V gives CDR1 SGHRS, CDR2 YFSETQ. CDR3 size: 16 residues. Trimming cost V 0 bases and J 1 base, with 10 bases left between them. CDR3 sequence (DNA): TGCGCCAGCAGCTTGGATCCCGGGATAACTAATGAAAAACTGTTTTTT. Protein sequence: CASSLDPGITNEKLFF.

This clonotype was seen ten or more times. The rearrangement uses TRBV6-5 and TRBJ1-6; 7 positions agree with TRBD1. Germline-derived CDR1 and CDR2 are MNHEY and SVGAGI. V lost 0 bases, J lost 9 bases, and 8 bases stayed unmatched. The CDR3 is 16 amino acids. CDR3 in DNA: TGTGCCAGCAGTTACTCGAGAGAGAGGGGGCCTTCACCCCTCCACTTT. Amino acid sequence: CASSYSRERGPSPLHF.

This rearrangement joins TRBV27 to TRBJ2-2; D is perhaps TRBD1 or TRBD2 (5 bases each). CDR1 is MNHEY and CDR2 is SMNVEV in the germline V gene (reference sequence). This CDR3 comprises 16 residues. Trimming took 5 bases from V and 2 from J, leaving 15 bases between them. CDR3 nucleotide sequence: TGTGCCAGCAGTGGCTGGGGACGGAAAAACACCGGGGAGCTGTTTTTT. Amino acid sequence: CASSGWGRKNTGELFF.

This clonotype was recorded many times. V and J are TRBV4-3 and TRBJ2-7; TRBD2 might be the D (6 bases). The CDR3 runs 15 residues. The germline V and J ends were trimmed by 4 bases and 4 bases, with 17 bases remaining between them. Germline CDR1 LGHNA, CDR2 YSLEER. As DNA, the CDR3 is TGCGCCAGCAGCCCTGCCCGAACGGGGGATTACGAGCAGTACTTC. Translated, it gives CASSPARTGDYEQYF.

This clonotype was picked up many times. This chain uses TRBV5-1 with TRBJ1-2; 7 positions match TRBD1. Germline CDR1 and CDR2: SGHRS and YFSETQ. V shed 4 bases and J 4 bases; nucleotides not matched to a gene: 7. There are 14 residues in the CDR3. The CDR3, as DNA: TGCGCCAGCAGCCCAAAACAGGGGAGCTATGGCTACACCTTC. Its protein is CASSPKQGSYGYTF.

V usage is TRBV7-9 and J usage is TRBJ1-3; D unresolved. Trimming removed 6 bases from V and 4 bases from J, with 7 bases in between. From germline, CDR1 is SEHNR and CDR2 FQNEAQ (reference sequence). The CDR3 runs 12 residues. The CDR3 DNA follows: TGTGCCAGCAGTCCCCTCGGAAACACCATATATTTT. Residues: CASSPLGNTIYF. The full variable domain, its missing parts supplied by reference TRBV7-9 and TRBJ1-3, is DTGVSQNPRHKITKRGQNVTFRCDPISEHNRLYWYRQTLGQGPEFLTYFQNEAQLEKSRLLSDRFSAERPKGSFSTLEIQRTEQGDSAMYLCASSPLGNTIYFGEGSWLTVV.

There are many counts of this clonotype. The rearrangement joins TRBV20-1 to TRBJ1-2; no firm D call. Germline assignment: CDR1 DFQATT and CDR2 SNEGSKA (reference sequence). The CDR3 has 13 residues. The V end lost 3 bases, the J end lost 2 bases, and 10 bases lay between the germline ends. The CDR3 nucleotides read TGCAGTGCTAGTTTCCAGCCCAACTATGGCTACACCTTC. Translated: CSASFQPNYGYTF.

The table lists this clonotype with many counts. This chain uses TRBV24-1 with TRBJ2-2, with D perhaps TRBD1 (6 bases). The CDR3 totals 13 residues. With 7 bases removed from V and 7 bases from J, the gap between germline ends came to 12 bases. Germline V CDR1 and CDR2: KGHDR, SFDVKD. The CDR3 region has the DNA TGTGCCACCAGCCAACAGGGTGTCGGGGAGCTGTTTTTT. Translated, it gives CATSQQGVGELFF.

In its sample, this clonotype was seen many times. The chain has TRBV20-1 and TRBJ1-3, with D uncertain. The length of the CDR3 is 13 residues. Germline V gene data show CDR1 as DFQATT and CDR2 as SNEGSKA (reference sequence). Trimming took 6 bases from V and 3 from J, leaving 12 bases between them. The CDR3 DNA is TGCAGTGCCCCTACGAGGGTTGGAAACACCATATATTTT. Protein sequence: CSAPTRVGNTIYF.

A few counts support this clonotype. This chain links TRBV20-1 with TRBJ2-1, with 9 bases matching TRBD2. V shed 2 bases, J shed 6 bases, and the junction held 5 bases outside the gene matches. The CDR3 totals 14 residues. Germline V gene data show CDR1 as DFQATT and CDR2 as SNEGSKA (reference sequence). CDR3 sequence: CSARISGGFNEQFF. DNA of the CDR3: TGCAGTGCTAGAATTAGCGGGGGATTCAATGAGCAGTTCTTC.

The chain is built from TRBV12-3 or TRBV12-4 and TRBJ2-5, with D possibly TRBD1 on 5 matching bases. V shed 2 bases and J shed 6 bases, with 7 bases lying between them. The CDR3 has 12 residues. In DNA form, the CDR3 reads TGTGCCAGCAGTTTACTGGGGCAGACCCAGTACTTC. It is translated as CASSLLGQTQYF.

This clonotype showed up many times. The rearrangement links TRBV9 to TRBJ2-1, with D perhaps assigned TRBD1 or TRBD2 (5 bases each). Trimming pared 4 bases from V and 7 bases from J, leaving 18 bases between. Germline-derived CDR1 and CDR2 are SGDLS and YYNGEE. The CDR3 sequence is 15 residues long. The CDR3 nucleotides read TGTGCCAGCAGCACGACCGGGACCAGTGGAAATGAGCAGTTCTTC. This translates into CASSTTGTSGNEQFF.